A selection of T cell receptor beta chains follows, all from one sample in a study of OX40 agonist ivuxolimab in advanced cancers. Measured with immunoSEQ multiplex PCR; TCRdb has only the in-frame clones, and not every one. The table shows 65,000 to 75,000 clones, with roughly 80% occurring only once. Source: CD4+ or CD8+ T cells sorted from blood, taken in a trial of the OX40 agonist ivuxolimab. The receptor source for this set is an adult with an advanced solid tumor such as melanoma, head and neck, liver or kidney cancer. CDR3s include the opening cysteine and the closing phenylalanine or tryptophan. D genes are given only for firm matches. Clone sizes are given selectively: once, few, many, or a class where the clone is expanded.

clone_size: .; d_call: .; j_call: TRBJ2-4; v_call: TRBV20-1; cdr3_length: 9; cdr3_aa: CSARGRPFF; cdr3_nt: TGCAGTGCTAGGGGCCGCCCTTTCTTC
clone_size: .; d_call: .; j_call: TRBJ2-3; v_call: TRBV5-6; cdr3_length: 14; cdr3_aa: CASSLVADTDTQYF; cdr3_nt: TGTGCCAGCAGCTTGGTTGCGGACACAGATACGCAGTATTTT
clone_size: once; d_call: TRBD2; j_call: TRBJ2-1; v_call: TRBV7-9; cdr3_length: 16; cdr3_aa: CASSPGMAGGPYEQFF; cdr3_nt: TGTGCCAGCAGCCCTGGGATGGCGGGAGGGCCCTATGAGCAGTTCTTC
clone_size: .; d_call: .; j_call: TRBJ2-1; v_call: TRBV7-2; cdr3_length: 13; cdr3_aa: CASSWEGDNEQFF; cdr3_nt: TGTGCCAGCAGCTGGGAAGGTGACAATGAGCAGTTCTTC
clone_size: .; d_call: .; j_call: TRBJ1-5; v_call: TRBV19; cdr3_length: 16; cdr3_aa: CASSIRTGGSNQPQHF; cdr3_nt: TGTGCCAGTAGTATCCGTACAGGTGGAAGCAATCAGCCCCAGCATTTT
clone_size: .; d_call: TRBD2; j_call: TRBJ2-7; v_call: TRBV19; cdr3_length: 13; cdr3_aa: CASSAIAGDEQYF; cdr3_nt: TGTGCCAGTAGTGCAATAGCGGGAGACGAGCAGTACTTC
clone_size: .; d_call: .; j_call: TRBJ1-5; v_call: TRBV6-1; cdr3_length: 16; cdr3_aa: CASSEIWQGLSQPQHF; cdr3_nt: TGTGCCAGCAGTGAAATTTGGCAGGGGTTAAGTCAGCCCCAGCATTTT
clone_size: .; d_call: .; j_call: TRBJ1-5; v_call: TRBV6-1; cdr3_length: 11; cdr3_aa: CASRVGQPQHF; cdr3_nt: TGTGCCAGCAGGGTAGGGCAGCCCCAGCATTTT
clone_size: .; d_call: TRBD1; j_call: TRBJ2-2; v_call: TRBV4-1; cdr3_length: 16; cdr3_aa: CASSQPQGASTGELFF; cdr3_nt: TGCGCCAGCAGCCAACCCCAGGGGGCAAGCACCGGGGAGCTGTTTTTT
clone_size: .; d_call: .; j_call: TRBJ2-3; v_call: TRBV5-8; cdr3_length: 14; cdr3_aa: CASSAGQRWGTQYF; cdr3_nt: TGTGCCAGCAGCGCGGGACAGAGGTGGGGTACGCAGTATTTT
clone_size: .; d_call: .; j_call: TRBJ2-1; v_call: TRBV5-1; cdr3_length: 13; cdr3_aa: CASSLRGGNEQFF; cdr3_nt: TGCGCCAGCAGCTTGCGTGGGGGGAATGAGCAGTTCTTC
clone_size: .; d_call: .; j_call: TRBJ2-7; v_call: TRBV7-9; cdr3_length: 16; cdr3_aa: CASSPRSGVNSYEQYF; cdr3_nt: TGTGCCAGCAGCCCCCGCTCGGGAGTAAACTCCTACGAGCAGTACTTC
clone_size: .; d_call: TRBD2; j_call: TRBJ2-1; v_call: TRBV6-1; cdr3_length: 12; cdr3_aa: CASRRLANEQFF; cdr3_nt: TGTGCCAGCAGGCGACTAGCTAATGAGCAGTTCTTC
clone_size: .; d_call: .; j_call: TRBJ2-6; v_call: TRBV5-1; cdr3_length: 14; cdr3_aa: CASSDTSGANVLTF; cdr3_nt: TGCGCCAGTTCGGACACCTCTGGGGCCAACGTCCTGACTTTC
clone_size: once; d_call: .; j_call: TRBJ1-2; v_call: TRBV19; cdr3_length: 15; cdr3_aa: CASRGSDGRNYGYTF; cdr3_nt: TGTGCCAGTAGGGGCTCGGACGGACGCAATTATGGCTACACCTTC
clone_size: .; d_call: .; j_call: TRBJ1-1; v_call: TRBV21-1; cdr3_length: 13; cdr3_aa: CAPKEGPCTEAFF; cdr3_nt: TGTGCCCCGAAGGAGGGGCCTTGCACTGAAGCTTTCTTT
clone_size: .; d_call: TRBD2; j_call: TRBJ2-3; v_call: TRBV11-3; cdr3_length: 18; cdr3_aa: CASSLELGLGLITDTQYF; cdr3_nt: TGTGCCAGCAGCTTAGAGCTCGGACTAGGTCTTATCACAGATACGCAGTATTTT
clone_size: .; d_call: TRBD1; j_call: TRBJ1-2; v_call: TRBV2; cdr3_length: 14; cdr3_aa: CASSGGQGANGYTF; cdr3_nt: TGTGCCAGCAGCGGGGGACAGGGGGCTAATGGCTACACCTTC
clone_size: .; d_call: TRBD2; j_call: TRBJ2-2; v_call: TRBV27; cdr3_length: 14; cdr3_aa: CASSSLAGTGELFF; cdr3_nt: TGTGCCAGCAGTTCACTAGCGGGCACCGGGGAGCTGTTTTTT
clone_size: .; d_call: .; j_call: TRBJ2-5; v_call: TRBV7-8; cdr3_length: 12; cdr3_aa: CASSFAGQTQYF; cdr3_nt: TGTGCCAGCAGCTTCGCGGGGCAGACCCAGTACTTC
clone_size: .; d_call: .; j_call: TRBJ1-2; v_call: TRBV9; cdr3_length: 19; cdr3_aa: CASSVGEGTFSLANYGYTF; cdr3_nt: TGTGCCAGCAGCGTAGGAGAAGGGACCTTTTCCCTAGCTAACTATGGCTACACCTTC
clone_size: .; d_call: TRBD1; j_call: TRBJ1-1; v_call: TRBV5-5; cdr3_length: 15; cdr3_aa: CASSFFDREHTEAFF; cdr3_nt: TGTGCCAGCAGCTTTTTCGACAGGGAGCACACTGAAGCTTTCTTT
clone_size: few; d_call: TRBD2; j_call: TRBJ2-7; v_call: TRBV28; cdr3_length: 16; cdr3_aa: CASSLKLAGGRVEQYF; cdr3_nt: TGTGCCAGCAGTTTAAAACTAGCGGGGGGCAGGGTGGAGCAGTACTTC
clone_size: .; d_call: TRBD2; j_call: TRBJ2-1; v_call: TRBV18; cdr3_length: 21; cdr3_aa: CASSPRRLAGGYSGSYNEQFF; cdr3_nt: TGTGCCAGCTCACCTCGTAGACTAGCGGGGGGGTATTCCGGCTCCTACAATGAGCAGTTCTTC
clone_size: many; d_call: TRBD1; j_call: TRBJ1-1; v_call: TRBV28; cdr3_length: 14; cdr3_aa: CASSPGGQGTEAFF; cdr3_nt: TGTGCCAGCAGCCCTGGCGGACAGGGCACTGAAGCTTTCTTT
clone_size: few; d_call: .; j_call: TRBJ2-2; v_call: TRBV10-3; cdr3_length: 12; cdr3_aa: CAISESRQGLFF; cdr3_nt: TGTGCCATCAGTGAGTCGAGGCAGGGCCTGTTTTTT
clone_size: .; d_call: .; j_call: TRBJ2-5; v_call: TRBV7-2; cdr3_length: 13; cdr3_aa: CASSLKGPETQYF; cdr3_nt: TGTGCCAGCAGCTTGAAGGGCCCCGAGACCCAGTACTTC
clone_size: .; d_call: .; j_call: TRBJ1-1; v_call: TRBV18; cdr3_length: 15; cdr3_aa: CASSPPGAVKTEAFF; cdr3_nt: TGTGCCAGCTCACCACCGGGGGCGGTGAAAACTGAAGCTTTCTTT
clone_size: .; d_call: .; j_call: TRBJ2-3; v_call: TRBV11-2; cdr3_length: 15; cdr3_aa: CASSPNTGGTDTQYF; cdr3_nt: TGTGCCAGCAGCCCCAACACCGGAGGCACAGATACGCAGTATTTT